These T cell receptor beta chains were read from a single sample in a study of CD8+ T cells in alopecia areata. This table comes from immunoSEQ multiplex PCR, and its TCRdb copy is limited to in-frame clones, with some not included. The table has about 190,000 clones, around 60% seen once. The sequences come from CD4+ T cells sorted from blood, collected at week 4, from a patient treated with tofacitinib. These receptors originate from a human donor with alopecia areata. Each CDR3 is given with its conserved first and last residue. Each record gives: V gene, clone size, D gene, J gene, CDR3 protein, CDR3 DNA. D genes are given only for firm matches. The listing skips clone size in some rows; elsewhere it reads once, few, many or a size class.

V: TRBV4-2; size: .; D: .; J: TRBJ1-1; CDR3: CASSQDTRTTAFF; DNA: TGTGCCAGCAGCCAAGATACCCGGACAACAGCTTTCTTT
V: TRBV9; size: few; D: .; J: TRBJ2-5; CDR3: CASTPGLRLETQYF; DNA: TGTGCCAGCACCCCCGGGCTGCGCCTTGAGACCCAGTACTTC
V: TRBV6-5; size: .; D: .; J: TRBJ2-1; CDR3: CASSRDLEQFF; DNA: TGTGCCAGCAGCAGGGATCTTGAGCAGTTCTTC
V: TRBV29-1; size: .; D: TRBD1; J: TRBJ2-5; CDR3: CSVTQGLQETQYF; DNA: TGCAGCGTTACACAGGGGCTCCAAGAGACCCAGTACTTC
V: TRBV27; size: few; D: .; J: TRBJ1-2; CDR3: CASSRQGSGGYTF; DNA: TGTGCCAGCAGTCGCCAGGGTTCAGGGGGCTACACCTTC
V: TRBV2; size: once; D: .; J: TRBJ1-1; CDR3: CASRRQAMNTEAFF; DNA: TGTGCCAGCAGAAGACAGGCGATGAACACTGAAGCTTTCTTT
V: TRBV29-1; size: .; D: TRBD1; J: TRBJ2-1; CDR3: CSVFRGTGYNEQFF; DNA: TGCAGCGTTTTCAGGGGGACAGGCTACAATGAGCAGTTCTTC
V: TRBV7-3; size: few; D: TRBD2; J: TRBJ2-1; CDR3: CASSLWEGPGNEQFF; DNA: TGTGCCAGCAGCTTATGGGAGGGACCGGGCAATGAGCAGTTCTTC
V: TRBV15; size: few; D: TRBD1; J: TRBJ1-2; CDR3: CATSRTDRGHGYTF; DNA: TGTGCCACCAGCAGAACCGACAGGGGTCATGGCTACACCTTC
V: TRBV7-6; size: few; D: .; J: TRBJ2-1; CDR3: CASSRGGSLSYNEQFF; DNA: TGTGCCAGCAGCAGGGGTGGGAGTCTCTCCTACAATGAGCAGTTCTTC
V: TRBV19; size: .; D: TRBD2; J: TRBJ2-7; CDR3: CASSISQRESAEQYF; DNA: TGTGCCAGTAGTATTTCCCAGCGGGAGTCTGCCGAGCAGTACTTC
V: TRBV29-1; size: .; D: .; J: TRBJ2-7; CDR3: CSATGTYEQYF; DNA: TGCAGCGCTACAGGCACCTACGAGCAGTACTTC
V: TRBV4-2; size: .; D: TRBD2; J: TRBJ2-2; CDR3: CASSGTSGFTGELFF; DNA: TGTGCCAGCAGCGGGACTAGCGGCTTTACCGGGGAGCTGTTTTTT
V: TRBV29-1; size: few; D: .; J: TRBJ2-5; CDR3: CSVERGETQYF; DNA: TGCAGCGTTGAGAGGGGAGAGACCCAGTACTTC
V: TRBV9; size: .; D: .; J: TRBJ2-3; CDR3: CASSVAGLSSTDTQYF; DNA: TGTGCCAGCAGCGTAGCTGGCCTATCTAGCACAGATACGCAGTATTTT
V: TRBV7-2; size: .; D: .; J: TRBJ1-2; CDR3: CASSDRDGYLDGYTF; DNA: TGTGCCAGCAGCGACCGGGACGGGTATTTGGATGGCTACACCTTC
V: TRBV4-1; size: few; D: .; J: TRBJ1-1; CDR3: CASSQDPGTEAFF; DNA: TGCGCCAGCAGCCAAGACCCCGGGACTGAAGCTTTCTTT
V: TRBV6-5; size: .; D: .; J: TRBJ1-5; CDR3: CASTKGGTNQPQHF; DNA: TGTGCCAGCACTAAGGGAGGGACAAATCAGCCCCAGCATTTT
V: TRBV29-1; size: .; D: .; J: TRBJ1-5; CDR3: CSVVGQSNQPQHF; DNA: TGCAGCGTTGTCGGACAGAGCAATCAGCCCCAGCATTTT
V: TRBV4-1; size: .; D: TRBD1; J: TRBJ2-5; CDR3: CASSQTGTGETQYF; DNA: TGCGCCAGCAGCCAGACCGGGACAGGGGAGACCCAGTACTTC
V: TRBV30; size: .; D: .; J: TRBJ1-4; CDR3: CAWSRGPGGIEKLFF; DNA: TGTGCCTGGAGCCGCGGACCCGGCGGGATTGAAAAACTGTTTTTT
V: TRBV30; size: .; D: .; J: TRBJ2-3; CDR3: CAWSVPASGADTQYF; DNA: TGTGCCTGGAGTGTACCAGCATCGGGAGCAGATACGCAGTATTTT
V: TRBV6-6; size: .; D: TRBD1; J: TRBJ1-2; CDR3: CASSRPSDRGDYGYTF; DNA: TGTGCCAGCAGTCGCCCCAGTGACAGGGGGGACTATGGCTACACCTTC
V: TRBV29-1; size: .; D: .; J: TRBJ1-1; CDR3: CSVRRGTEAFF; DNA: TGCAGCGTTCGGAGGGGGACTGAAGCTTTCTTT
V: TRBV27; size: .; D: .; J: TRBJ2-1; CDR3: CASRPAGSVEQFF; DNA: TGTGCCAGCAGGCCCGCAGGGTCGGTTGAGCAGTTCTTC
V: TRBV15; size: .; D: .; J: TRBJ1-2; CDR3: CATSRGGGMWGYTF; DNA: TGTGCCACCAGCAGAGGCGGGGGAATGTGGGGCTACACCTTC
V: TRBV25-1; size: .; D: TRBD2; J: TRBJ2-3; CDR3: CASSATSKQYF; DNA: TGTGCCAGCAGCGCGACTAGCAAGCAGTATTTT
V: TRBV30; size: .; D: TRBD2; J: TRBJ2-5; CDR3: CAWSFGLAEQETQYF; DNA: TGTGCCTGGAGTTTCGGACTAGCAGAGCAAGAGACCCAGTACTTC
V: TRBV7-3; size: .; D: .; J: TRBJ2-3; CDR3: CASSLGPLVDTQYF; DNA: TGTGCCAGCAGCTTGGGCCCACTAGTCGATACGCAGTATTTT
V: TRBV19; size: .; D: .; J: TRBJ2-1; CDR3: CASSRLAEGNEQFF; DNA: TGTGCCAGTAGTAGATTAGCGGAGGGGAATGAGCAGTTCTTC
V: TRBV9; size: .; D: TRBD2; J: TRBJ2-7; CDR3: CASSLSGRGYEQYF; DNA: TGTGCCAGCAGCCTTAGCGGGAGGGGCTACGAGCAGTACTTC
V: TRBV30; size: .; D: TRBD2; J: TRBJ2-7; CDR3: CACGRGGRAEEQYF; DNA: TGTGCCTGCGGAAGGGGCGGGAGGGCCGAAGAGCAGTACTTC
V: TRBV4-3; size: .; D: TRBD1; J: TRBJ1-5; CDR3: CASSQDNGQGFQPQHF; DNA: TGCGCCAGCAGCCAAGATAATGGACAGGGTTTTCAGCCCCAGCATTTT
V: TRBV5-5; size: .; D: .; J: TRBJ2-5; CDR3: CASSHIGSSETQYF; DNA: TGTGCCAGCAGTCATATTGGGTCTTCGGAGACCCAGTACTTC
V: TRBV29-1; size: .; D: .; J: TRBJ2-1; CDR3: CSALPQGLPVEQFF; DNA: TGCAGCGCCCTACCCCAGGGCCTTCCGGTCGAGCAGTTCTTC
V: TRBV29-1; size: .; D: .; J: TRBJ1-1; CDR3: CSVGTVNTEAFF; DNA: TGCAGCGTTGGGACGGTGAACACTGAAGCTTTCTTT
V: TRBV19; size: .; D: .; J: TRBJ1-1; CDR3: CASSMKRAEAFF; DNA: TGTGCCAGTAGTATGAAAAGGGCGGAAGCTTTCTTT
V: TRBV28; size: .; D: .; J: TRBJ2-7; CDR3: CASQGGTAYEQYF; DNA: TGTGCCAGCCAAGGCGGGACAGCCTACGAGCAGTACTTC
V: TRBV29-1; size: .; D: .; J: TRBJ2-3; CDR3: CTPARSDTQYF; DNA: TGCACCCCGGCTCGGTCAGATACGCAGTATTTT
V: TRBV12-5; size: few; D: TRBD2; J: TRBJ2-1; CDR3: CASGSGTSGYNEQFF; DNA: TGTGCTAGTGGTTCCGGGACTAGCGGTTACAATGAGCAGTTCTTC
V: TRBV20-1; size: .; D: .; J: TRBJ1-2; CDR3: CSGIDTGYTF; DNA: TGCAGTGGAATCGACACCGGCTACACCTTC
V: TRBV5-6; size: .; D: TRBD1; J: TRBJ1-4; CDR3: CASSGGQGIAEKLFF; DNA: TGTGCCAGCAGCGGCGGACAGGGGATCGCCGAAAAACTGTTTTTT
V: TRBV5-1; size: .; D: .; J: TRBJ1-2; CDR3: CASSSEGLAGYTF; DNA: TGCGCCAGCAGCTCGGAGGGTTTGGCAGGCTACACCTTC
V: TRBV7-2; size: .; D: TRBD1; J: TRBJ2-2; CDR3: CASSRDSTGELFF; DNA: TGTGCCAGCAGCAGGGACAGCACCGGGGAGCTGTTTTTT
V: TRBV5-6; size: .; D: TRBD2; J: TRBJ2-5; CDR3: CASTLGGDQYF; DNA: TGTGCCAGCACCCTGGGGGGGGACCAGTACTTC
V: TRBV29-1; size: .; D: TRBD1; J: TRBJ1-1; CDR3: CSVDRGQLNTEAFF; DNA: TGCAGCGTTGATCGGGGACAGCTGAACACTGAAGCTTTCTTT
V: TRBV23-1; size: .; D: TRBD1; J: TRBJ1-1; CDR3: CASSWYDRAGNTEAFF; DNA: TGCGCCAGCAGTTGGTATGACAGGGCAGGGAACACTGAAGCTTTCTTT
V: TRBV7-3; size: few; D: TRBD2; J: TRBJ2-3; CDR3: CASSAAPSGSMDTQYF; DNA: TGTGCCAGCAGCGCGGCTCCTAGCGGGAGTATGGATACGCAGTATTTT
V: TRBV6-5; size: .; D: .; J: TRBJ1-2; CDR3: CASSYTGRRYGYTF; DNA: TGTGCCAGCAGTTACACAGGGAGACGATATGGCTACACCTTC
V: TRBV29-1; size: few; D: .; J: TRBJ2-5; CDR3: CSVEAPRETQYF; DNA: TGCAGCGTTGAAGCTCCCCGGGAGACCCAGTACTTC